These 13 T cell receptor beta chains came from one sample sequenced in a study of CD8+CD57+ T cells in acquired aplastic anemia. Genomic DNA served as template for TCR beta VDJ and CDR3 profiling. TCRdb redid the calling of the reads with MiXCR, one entry per CDR3 protein. The sample yields approximately 250,000 distinct CDR3 sequences, approximately 86% seen once. Patients sequenced had flow cytometry evidence of CD8+CD57+ cell expansion. Sequenced sample: sorted CD4+, CD8+, or CD8+CD57+ T cells (not recorded which) from PBMCs. Source of these receptors: a human donor with aplastic anemia.

The chain joins TRBV20-1 to TRBJ1-1; TRBD1 might be the D (5 bases). This CDR3 has 12 residues. Germline-derived CDR1 and CDR2 are DFQATT and SNEGSKA (reference sequence). The germline V and J ends were trimmed by 6 bases and 2 bases, with 10 bases remaining between them. The CDR3 DNA follows: TGCAGTGCGCCCACAGGAAACACTGAAGCTTTCTTT. Its translation is CSAPTGNTEAFF.

This CDR3 is CAWSSDGNYGYTF. CDR3 DNA sequence: TGTGCCTGGAGTTCGGACGGGAACTATGGCTACACCTTC. The chain uses TRBV30 and TRBJ1-2; D call uncertain. This CDR3 is 13 amino acids long. Per the germline V gene, CDR1 is GTSNPN and CDR2 is SVGIG (reference sequence). V was shortened by 2 bases and J by 2 bases, with 9 bases between the two germline ends.

Note on this clonotype: One end of the junction does not line up with germline, which may come from a read error. This chain joins TRBV7-9 and TRBJ2-5, with 7 bases identical to TRBD2. The CDR3 loop spans 15 amino acids. From germline, CDR1 is SEHNR and CDR2 FQNEAQ (reference sequence). The CDR3 reads CASSFRGTWGGTEYF. DNA of the CDR3: TGTGCCAGCAGTTTTCGCGGGACCTGGGGGGGGACCGAGTACTTC.

Concerning this clonotype: Compared with germline, one end of the junction differs, possibly owing to a read error. The chain links TRBV5-1 to TRBJ2-1; D is ambiguous. Germline assignment: CDR1 SGHRS and CDR2 YFSETQ. The CDR3 sequence is 13 residues long. CDR3 protein: CASSVGWIQTQFF. CDR3 nucleotide sequence: TGTGCCAGCAGTGTGGGTTGGATCCAGACGCAGTTCTTC.

Worth noting for this clonotype: The CDR3 does not close with the conserved phenylalanine or tryptophan, likely indicating a read error. The DNA is omitted, as the CDR3 cannot be located on it reliably, and the CDR3 follows TCRdb's listing. This chain connects TRBV7-3 to TRBJ1-1; the table assigns TRBD1, which was not confirmed against the DNA. The CDR3 length is 13 residues, termini included. Germline V gives CDR1 SGHTA, CDR2 FQGTGA. CDR3 sequence: CASSLSIGGNVGE.

A remark on this clonotype: A junction end diverges from the germline sequence, so it may reflect a read error. The chain uses TRBV7-9 and TRBJ1-6; D perhaps matches TRBD1 (5 bases). The CDR3 loop spans 14 amino acids. In germline, CDR1 is SEHNR, CDR2 FQNEAQ (reference sequence). CDR3 sequence: CASSLARGYGVNDF. The DNA of the CDR3 is TGTGCCAGCAGCTTAGCGAGGGGCTACGGGGTCAACGACTTT.

Note on this clonotype: One base away lies a much larger clone, so this may be a sequencing read error. The V call is TRBV5-6, the J call TRBJ2-3; tentative D call: TRBD2 (5 bases). The germline V gene encodes CDR1 SGHDT and CDR2 YYEEEE. V lost 4 bases to trimming and J lost 5 bases, with 11 bases between them. This CDR3 is 13 amino acids long. In DNA form, the CDR3 reads TGTGCCAGCAGCGTGGAGAGGGAAGATACGCAGTATTTT. It codes for CASSVEREDTQYF.

In regard to this clonotype: This CDR3 is missing its conserved last phenylalanine or tryptophan, likely due to a read error. The DNA is left out, because the CDR3 cannot be placed on it with certainty; the CDR3 is given as TCRdb lists it. This sequence joins TRBV2 and TRBJ2-1; the table's D call, TRBD1, was not checked against the DNA. The germline CDR1 and CDR2 sequences are SNHLY and FYNNEI. The CDR3 numbers 16 amino acids, ends counted. The CDR3 region is CASSHGGVHEQFFGPG.

The table lists this clonotype with a few counts. The CDR3 DNA reads TGTGCCATCGGTGGGACACCAGATGGCTACACCTTC. It is translated as CAIGGTPDGYTF. The rearrangement links TRBV10-3 to TRBJ1-2, with D possibly being TRBD1 (6 bases). This CDR3 is built from 12 residues. In germline, CDR1 is ENHRY, CDR2 SYGVKD. V was pared by 8 bases and J by 6 bases, with 13 bases between.

A word on this clonotype: At one boundary the junction diverges from the germline segment, which might be a read error. The chain has TRBV11-1 and TRBJ1-2; the D is unclear. The CDR3 consists of 14 residues. Germline CDR1 reads SGHAT; CDR2 reads FQDESV (reference sequence). CDR3 nucleotide sequence: TGCGCCAGCAGTGACGGCCAGAACCTCTATGGCTACACCTTC. Translation gives CASSDGQNLYGYTF. Supplemented by reference TRBV11-1 and TRBJ1-2, the full variable domain reads EAEVAQSPRYKITEKSQAVAFWCDPISGHATLYWYRQILGQGPELLVQFQDESVVDDSQLPKDRFSAERLKGVDSTLKIQPAELGDSAMYLCASSDGQNLYGYTFGSGTRLTVV.

V is TRBV5-5 and J is TRBJ2-1; D remains unclear. In germline, CDR1 is SGHKS, CDR2 YYEKEE (reference sequence). The CDR3 sequence is 13 residues long. V lost 2 bases and J lost 8, with 11 bases in between. CDR3 nucleotides: TGTGCCAGCAGCTTAACGAGCGTCCATGAGCAGTTCTTC. Its protein is CASSLTSVHEQFF.

The rearrangement uses TRBV9 and TRBJ2-1; TRBD1 is a possible D gene (7 bases). This CDR3 comprises 16 residues. The germline V and J ends were trimmed by 4 bases and 10 bases, with 24 bases remaining between them. The germline V gene has CDR1 SGDLS and CDR2 YYNGEE. The CDR3 DNA is TGTGCCAGCAGCCAGGGGGGCGGAGACGGCCAGGAGGAGCAGTTCTTC. Amino acid sequence: CASSQGGGDGQEEQFF. Together with reference TRBV9 and TRBJ2-1, the CDR3 gives the full variable domain: DSGVTQTPKHLITATGQRVTLRCSPRSGDLSVYWYQQSLDQGLQFLIQYYNGEERAKGNILERFSAQQFPDLHSELNLSSLELGDSALYFCASSQGGGDGQEEQFFGPGTRLTVL.

V gene TRBV4-1 combines with J gene TRBJ2-7; possible D gene TRBD2, 6 bases. CDR1 MGHRA and CDR2 YSYEKL come from the germline V gene. The CDR3 extends over 15 amino acids. The germline V and J ends were trimmed by 4 bases and 3 bases, with 16 bases remaining between them. The chain's CDR3 is CASSLLGGSYYEQYF. CDR3 bases: TGCGCCAGCAGCCTCTTGGGGGGATCATACTACGAGCAGTACTTC.